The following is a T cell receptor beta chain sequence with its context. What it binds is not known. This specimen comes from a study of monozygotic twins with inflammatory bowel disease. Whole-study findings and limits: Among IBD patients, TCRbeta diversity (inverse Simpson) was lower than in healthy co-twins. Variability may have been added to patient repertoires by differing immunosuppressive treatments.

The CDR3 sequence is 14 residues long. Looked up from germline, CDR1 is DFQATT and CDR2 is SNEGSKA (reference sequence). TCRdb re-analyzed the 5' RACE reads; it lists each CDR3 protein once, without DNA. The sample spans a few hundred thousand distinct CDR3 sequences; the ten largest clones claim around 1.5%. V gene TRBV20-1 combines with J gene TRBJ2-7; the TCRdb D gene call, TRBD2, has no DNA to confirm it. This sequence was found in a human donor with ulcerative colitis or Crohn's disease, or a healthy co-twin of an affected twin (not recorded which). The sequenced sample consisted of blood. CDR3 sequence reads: CSATDSSGTYEQYF.